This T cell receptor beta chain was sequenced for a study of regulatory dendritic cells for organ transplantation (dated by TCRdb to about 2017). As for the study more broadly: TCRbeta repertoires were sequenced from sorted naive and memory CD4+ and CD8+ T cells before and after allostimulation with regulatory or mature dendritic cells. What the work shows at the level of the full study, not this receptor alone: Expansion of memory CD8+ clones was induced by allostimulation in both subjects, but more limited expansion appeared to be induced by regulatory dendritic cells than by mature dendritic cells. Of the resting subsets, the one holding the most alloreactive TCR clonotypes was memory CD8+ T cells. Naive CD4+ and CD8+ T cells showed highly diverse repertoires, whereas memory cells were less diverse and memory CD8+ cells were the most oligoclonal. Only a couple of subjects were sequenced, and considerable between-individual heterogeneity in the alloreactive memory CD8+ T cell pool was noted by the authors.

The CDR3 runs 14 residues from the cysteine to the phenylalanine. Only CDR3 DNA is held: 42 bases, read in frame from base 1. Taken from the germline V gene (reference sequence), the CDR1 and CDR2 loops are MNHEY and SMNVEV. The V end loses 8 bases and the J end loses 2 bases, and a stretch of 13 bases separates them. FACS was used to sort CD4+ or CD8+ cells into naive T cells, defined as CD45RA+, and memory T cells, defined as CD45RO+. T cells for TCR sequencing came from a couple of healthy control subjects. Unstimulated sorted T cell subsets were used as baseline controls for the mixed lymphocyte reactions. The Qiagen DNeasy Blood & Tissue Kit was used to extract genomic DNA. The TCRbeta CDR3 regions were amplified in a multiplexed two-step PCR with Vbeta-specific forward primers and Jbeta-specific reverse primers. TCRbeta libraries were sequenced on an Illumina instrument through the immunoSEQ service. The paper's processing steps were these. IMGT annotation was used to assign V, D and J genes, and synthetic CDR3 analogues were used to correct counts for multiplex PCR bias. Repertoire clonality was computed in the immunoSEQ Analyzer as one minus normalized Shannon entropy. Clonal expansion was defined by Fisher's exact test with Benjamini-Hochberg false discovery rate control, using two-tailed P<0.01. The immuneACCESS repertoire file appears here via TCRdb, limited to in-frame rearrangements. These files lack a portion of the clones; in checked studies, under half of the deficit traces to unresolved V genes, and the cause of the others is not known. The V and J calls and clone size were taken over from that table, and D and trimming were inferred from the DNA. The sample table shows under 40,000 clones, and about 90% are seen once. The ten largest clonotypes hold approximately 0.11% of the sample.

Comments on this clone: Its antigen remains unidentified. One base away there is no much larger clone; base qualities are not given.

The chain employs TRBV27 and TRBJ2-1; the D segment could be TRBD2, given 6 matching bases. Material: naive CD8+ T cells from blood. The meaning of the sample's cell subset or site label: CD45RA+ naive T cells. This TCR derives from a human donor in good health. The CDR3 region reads CASASGGAYNEQFF. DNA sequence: TGTGCCAGCGCTAGTGGCGGGGCCTACAATGAGCAGTTCTTC.